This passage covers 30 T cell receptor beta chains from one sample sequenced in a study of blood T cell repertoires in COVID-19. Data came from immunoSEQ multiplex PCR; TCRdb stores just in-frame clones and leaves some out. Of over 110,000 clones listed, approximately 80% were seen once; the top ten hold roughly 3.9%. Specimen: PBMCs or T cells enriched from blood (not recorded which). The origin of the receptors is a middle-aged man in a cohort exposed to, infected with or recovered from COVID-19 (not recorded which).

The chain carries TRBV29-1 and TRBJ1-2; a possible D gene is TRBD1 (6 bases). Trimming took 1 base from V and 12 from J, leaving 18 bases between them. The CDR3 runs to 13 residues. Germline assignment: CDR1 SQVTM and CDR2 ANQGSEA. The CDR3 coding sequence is TGCAGCGTTGAAGTAACGGGGGGCGCTTATCACACCTTC. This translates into CSVEVTGGAYHTF.

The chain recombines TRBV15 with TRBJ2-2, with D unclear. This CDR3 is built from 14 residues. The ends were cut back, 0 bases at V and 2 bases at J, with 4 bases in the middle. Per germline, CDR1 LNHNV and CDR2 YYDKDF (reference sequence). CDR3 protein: CATSRDYNTGELFF. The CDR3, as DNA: TGTGCCACCAGCAGAGACTATAACACCGGGGAGCTGTTTTTT.

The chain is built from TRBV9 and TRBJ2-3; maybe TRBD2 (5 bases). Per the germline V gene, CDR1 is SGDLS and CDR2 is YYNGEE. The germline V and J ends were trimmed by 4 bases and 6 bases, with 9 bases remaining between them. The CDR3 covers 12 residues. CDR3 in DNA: TGTGCCAGCAGCACATTAGCGGATACGCAGTATTTT. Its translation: CASSTLADTQYF.

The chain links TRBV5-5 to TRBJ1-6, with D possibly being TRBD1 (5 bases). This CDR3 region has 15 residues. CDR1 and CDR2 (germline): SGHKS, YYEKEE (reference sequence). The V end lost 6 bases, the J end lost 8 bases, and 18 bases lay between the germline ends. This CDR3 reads CASTTLVGVYSPLHF. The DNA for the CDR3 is TGTGCCAGCACCACTCTCGTAGGGGTCTATTCACCCCTCCACTTT.

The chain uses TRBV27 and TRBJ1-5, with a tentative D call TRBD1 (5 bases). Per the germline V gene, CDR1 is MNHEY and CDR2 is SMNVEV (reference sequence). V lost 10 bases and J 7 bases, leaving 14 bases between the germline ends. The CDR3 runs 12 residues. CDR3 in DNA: TGTGCCATGATAGGGACTTGGCAGCCCCAGCATTTT. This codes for CAMIGTWQPQHF.

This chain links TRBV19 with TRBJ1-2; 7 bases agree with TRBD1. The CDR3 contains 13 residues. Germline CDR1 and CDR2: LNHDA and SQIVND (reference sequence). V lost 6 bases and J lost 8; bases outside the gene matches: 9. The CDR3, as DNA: TGTGCCAGTAGCGACAGGGTCGGGAAAGGCTACACCTTC. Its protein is CASSDRVGKGYTF.

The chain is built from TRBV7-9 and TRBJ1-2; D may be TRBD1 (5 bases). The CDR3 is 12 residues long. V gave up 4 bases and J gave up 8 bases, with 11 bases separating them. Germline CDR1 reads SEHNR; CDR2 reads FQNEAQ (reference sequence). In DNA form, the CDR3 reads TGTGCCAGCAGCTCTCAGGGAAGGGGCTACACCTTC. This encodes CASSSQGRGYTF.

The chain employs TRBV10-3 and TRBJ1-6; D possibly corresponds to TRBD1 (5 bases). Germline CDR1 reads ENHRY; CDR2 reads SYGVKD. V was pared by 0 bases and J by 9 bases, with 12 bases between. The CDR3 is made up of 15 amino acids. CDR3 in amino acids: CAISESEGLSSPLHF. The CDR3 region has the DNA TGTGCCATCAGTGAGTCGGAGGGGCTAAGTTCACCCCTCCACTTT.

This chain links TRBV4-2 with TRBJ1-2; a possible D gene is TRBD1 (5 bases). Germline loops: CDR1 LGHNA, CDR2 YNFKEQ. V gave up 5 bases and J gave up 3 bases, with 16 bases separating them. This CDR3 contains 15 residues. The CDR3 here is CASSNSQGTDYGYTF. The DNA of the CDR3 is TGTGCCAGCAGCAACTCCCAGGGTACCGACTATGGCTACACCTTC.

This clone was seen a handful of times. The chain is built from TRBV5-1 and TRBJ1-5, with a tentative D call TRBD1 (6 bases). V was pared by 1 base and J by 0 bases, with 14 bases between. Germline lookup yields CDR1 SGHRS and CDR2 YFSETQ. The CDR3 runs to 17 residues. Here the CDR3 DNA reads TGCGCCAGCAGCTTGCCCCGACAGGATTATAGCAATCAGCCCCAGCATTTT. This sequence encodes CASSLPRQDYSNQPQHF.

The CDR3, as DNA: TGCGCCAGCAGCGCCCGGGACATTTCGGGATTGGGGGCTGAAGCTTTCTTT. The encoded protein is CASSARDISGLGAEAFF. J is TRBJ1-1 and V is TRBV5-1; the D gene is possibly TRBD1 (6 bases). This CDR3 contains 17 residues. Germline CDR1 SGHRS, CDR2 YFSETQ. Trimming stripped 4 bases from V and 6 bases from J, with 25 bases between.

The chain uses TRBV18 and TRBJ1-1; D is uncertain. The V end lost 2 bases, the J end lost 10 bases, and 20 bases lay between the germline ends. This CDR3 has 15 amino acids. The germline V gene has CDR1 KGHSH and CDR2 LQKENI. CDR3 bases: TGTGCCAGCTCACCAAAAACGGACGGCGGCCGGGGAGCTTTCTTT. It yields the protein CASSPKTDGGRGAFF.

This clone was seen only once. The CDR3 sequence is CASSQDPPSGGSYEQYF. The CDR3 region has the DNA TGCGCCAGCAGCCAAGATCCCCCTAGCGGGGGGTCCTACGAGCAGTACTTC. The chain is built from TRBV4-3 and TRBJ2-7, with 11 bases identical to TRBD2. The CDR3 sequence is 17 residues long. The trim removed 0 bases at V and 1 base at J, leaving 5 bases unmatched. Germline CDR1 reads LGHNA; CDR2 reads YSLEER.

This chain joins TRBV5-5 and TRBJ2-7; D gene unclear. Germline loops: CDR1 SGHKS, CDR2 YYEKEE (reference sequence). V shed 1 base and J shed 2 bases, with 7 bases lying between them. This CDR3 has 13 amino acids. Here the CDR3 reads CASSLKRTYEQYF. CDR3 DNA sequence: TGTGCCAGCAGCTTGAAGAGGACCTACGAGCAGTACTTC.

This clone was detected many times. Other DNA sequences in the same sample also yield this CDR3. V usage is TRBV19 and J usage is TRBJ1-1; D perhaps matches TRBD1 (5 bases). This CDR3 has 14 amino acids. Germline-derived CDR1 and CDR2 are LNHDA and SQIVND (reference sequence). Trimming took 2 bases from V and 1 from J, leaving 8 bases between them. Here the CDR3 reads CASSILTGNTEAFF. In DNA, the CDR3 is TGTGCCAGTAGTATACTCACAGGGAACACTGAAGCTTTCTTT.

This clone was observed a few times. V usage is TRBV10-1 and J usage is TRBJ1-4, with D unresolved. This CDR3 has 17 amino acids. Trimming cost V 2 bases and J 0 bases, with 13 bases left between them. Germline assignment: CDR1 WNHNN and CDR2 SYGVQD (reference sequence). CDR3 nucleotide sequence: TGCGCCAGCAGTGAGGAGCCGTACCCCGCAACTAATGAAAAACTGTTTTTT. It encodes CASSEEPYPATNEKLFF.

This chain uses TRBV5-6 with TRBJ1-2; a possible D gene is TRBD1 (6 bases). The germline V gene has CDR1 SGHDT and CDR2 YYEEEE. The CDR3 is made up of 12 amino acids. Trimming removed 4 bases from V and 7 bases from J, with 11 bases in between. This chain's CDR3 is CASSTGTFGYTF. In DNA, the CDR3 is TGTGCCAGCAGCACAGGGACCTTTGGCTACACCTTC.

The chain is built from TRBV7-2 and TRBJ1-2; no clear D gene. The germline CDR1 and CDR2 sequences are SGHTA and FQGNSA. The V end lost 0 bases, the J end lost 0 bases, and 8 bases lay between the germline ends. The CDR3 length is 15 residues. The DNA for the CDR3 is TGTGCCAGCAGCTTAGCAGCGGGAACTAACTATGGCTACACCTTC. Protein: CASSLAAGTNYGYTF.

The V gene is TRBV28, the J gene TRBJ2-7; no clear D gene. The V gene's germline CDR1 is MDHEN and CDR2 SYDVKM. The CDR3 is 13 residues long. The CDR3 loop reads CVSESRAHYEQYF. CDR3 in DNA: TGTGTAAGCGAGAGCCGAGCCCACTACGAGCAGTACTTC. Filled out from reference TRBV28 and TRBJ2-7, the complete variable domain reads DVKVTQSSRYLVKRTGEKVFLECVQDMDHENMFWYRQDPGLGLRLIYFSYDVKMKEKGDIPEGYSVSREKKERFSLILESASTNQTSMYLCVSESRAHYEQYFGPGTRLTVT.

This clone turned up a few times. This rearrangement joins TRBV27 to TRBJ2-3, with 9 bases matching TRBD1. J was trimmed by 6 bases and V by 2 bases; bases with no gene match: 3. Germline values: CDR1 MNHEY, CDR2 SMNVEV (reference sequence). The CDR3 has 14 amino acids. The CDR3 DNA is TGTGCCAGCAGTTTAGGGACAGGGTTTGATACGCAGTATTTT. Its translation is CASSLGTGFDTQYF.

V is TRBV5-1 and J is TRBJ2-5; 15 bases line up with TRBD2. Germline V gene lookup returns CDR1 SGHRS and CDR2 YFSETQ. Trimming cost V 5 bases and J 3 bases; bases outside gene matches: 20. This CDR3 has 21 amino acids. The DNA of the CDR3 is TGCGCCAGCAGATGGGTGGTGGGACTAGCGGGAGGTTTTGAAATGAAAGAGACCCAGTACTTC. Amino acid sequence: CASRWVVGLAGGFEMKETQYF.

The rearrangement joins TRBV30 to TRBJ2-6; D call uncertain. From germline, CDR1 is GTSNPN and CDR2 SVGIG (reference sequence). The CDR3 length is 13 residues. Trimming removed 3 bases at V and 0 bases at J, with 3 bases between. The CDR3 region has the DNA TGTGCCTGGAGCTACTCTGGGGCCAACGTCCTGACTTTC. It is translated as CAWSYSGANVLTF.

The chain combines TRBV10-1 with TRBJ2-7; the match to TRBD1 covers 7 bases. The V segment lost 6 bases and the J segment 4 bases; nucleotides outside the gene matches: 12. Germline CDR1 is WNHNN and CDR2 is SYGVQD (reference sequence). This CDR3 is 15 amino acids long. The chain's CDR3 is CASSPNPTGPYEQYF. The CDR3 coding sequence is TGCGCCAGCAGCCCGAACCCGACAGGGCCATACGAGCAGTACTTC.

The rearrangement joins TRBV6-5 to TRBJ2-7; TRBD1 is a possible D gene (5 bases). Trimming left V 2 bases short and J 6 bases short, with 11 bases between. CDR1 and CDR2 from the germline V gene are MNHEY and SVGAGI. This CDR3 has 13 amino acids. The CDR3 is CASSYTNRFEQYF. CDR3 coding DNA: TGTGCCAGCAGTTACACGAACAGGTTCGAGCAGTACTTC.

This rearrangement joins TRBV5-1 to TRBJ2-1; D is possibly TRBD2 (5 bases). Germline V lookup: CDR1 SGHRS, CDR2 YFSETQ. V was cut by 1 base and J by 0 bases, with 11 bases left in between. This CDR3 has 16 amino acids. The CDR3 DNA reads TGCGCCAGCAGCTTGTTTGGCGGGTTCTCCTACAATGAGCAGTTCTTC. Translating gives CASSLFGGFSYNEQFF.

For the CDR3, the DNA is TGTGCCAGCAGCGTCATTGGACAACCGGGACTCACTAGCACAGATACGCAGTATTTT. This translates into CASSVIGQPGLTSTDTQYF. The V gene is TRBV9, the J gene TRBJ2-3; weak D call: TRBD2 (6 bases). V lost 2 bases, J lost 0 bases, and 22 bases lay in between. CDR1 is SGDLS and CDR2 is YYNGEE in the germline V gene. The CDR3 length is 19 residues.

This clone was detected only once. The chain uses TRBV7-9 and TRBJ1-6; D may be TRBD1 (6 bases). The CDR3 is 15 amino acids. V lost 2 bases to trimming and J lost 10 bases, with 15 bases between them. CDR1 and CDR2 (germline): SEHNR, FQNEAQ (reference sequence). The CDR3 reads CASSLNPQGYSPLHF. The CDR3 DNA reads TGTGCCAGCAGCTTAAATCCCCAGGGGTACTCACCCCTCCACTTT.

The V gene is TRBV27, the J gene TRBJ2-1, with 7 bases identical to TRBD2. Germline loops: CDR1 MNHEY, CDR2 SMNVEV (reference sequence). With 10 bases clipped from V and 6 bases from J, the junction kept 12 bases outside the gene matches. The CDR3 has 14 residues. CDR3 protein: CATLGGSPSNEQFF. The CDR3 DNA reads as TGTGCCACCCTGGGGGGGAGTCCCTCCAATGAGCAGTTCTTC.

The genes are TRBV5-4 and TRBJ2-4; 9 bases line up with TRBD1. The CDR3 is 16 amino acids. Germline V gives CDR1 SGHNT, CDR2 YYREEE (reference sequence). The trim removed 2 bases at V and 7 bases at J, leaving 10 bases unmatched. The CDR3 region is CASSFLTGGAGNIQYF. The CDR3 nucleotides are TGTGCCAGCAGCTTCCTTACAGGGGGCGCAGGGAACATTCAGTACTTC.

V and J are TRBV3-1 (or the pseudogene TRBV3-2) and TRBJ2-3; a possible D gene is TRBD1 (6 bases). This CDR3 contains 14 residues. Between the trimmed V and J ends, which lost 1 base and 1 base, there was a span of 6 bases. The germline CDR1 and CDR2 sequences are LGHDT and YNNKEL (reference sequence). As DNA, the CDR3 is TGTGCCAGCAGCCAAGGGACAGGCACAGATACGCAGTATTTT. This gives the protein CASSQGTGTDTQYF.